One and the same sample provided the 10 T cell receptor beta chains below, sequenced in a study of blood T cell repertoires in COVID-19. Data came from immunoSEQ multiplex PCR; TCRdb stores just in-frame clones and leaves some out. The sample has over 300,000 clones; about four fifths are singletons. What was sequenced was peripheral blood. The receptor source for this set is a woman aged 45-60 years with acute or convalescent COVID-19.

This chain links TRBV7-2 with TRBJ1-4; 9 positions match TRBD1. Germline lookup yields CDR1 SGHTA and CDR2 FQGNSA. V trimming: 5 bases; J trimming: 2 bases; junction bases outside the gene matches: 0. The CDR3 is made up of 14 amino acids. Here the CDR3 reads CASSTGGTNEKLFF. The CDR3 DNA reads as TGTGCCAGCAGCACAGGGGGCACTAATGAAAAACTGTTTTTT.

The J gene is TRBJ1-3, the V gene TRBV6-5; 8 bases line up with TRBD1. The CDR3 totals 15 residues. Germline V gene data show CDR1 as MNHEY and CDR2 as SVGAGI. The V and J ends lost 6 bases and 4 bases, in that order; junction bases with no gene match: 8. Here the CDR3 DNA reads TGTGCCAGCAGCAAGACAGGGGCGAGAGGAAACACCATATATTTT. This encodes CASSKTGARGNTIYF.

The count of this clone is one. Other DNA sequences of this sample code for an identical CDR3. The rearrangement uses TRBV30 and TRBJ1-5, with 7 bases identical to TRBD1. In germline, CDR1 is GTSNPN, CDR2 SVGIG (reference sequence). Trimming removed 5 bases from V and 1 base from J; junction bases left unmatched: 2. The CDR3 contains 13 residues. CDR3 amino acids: CAWSTGSNQPQHF. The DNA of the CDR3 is TGTGCCTGGTCGACAGGGAGCAATCAGCCCCAGCATTTT.

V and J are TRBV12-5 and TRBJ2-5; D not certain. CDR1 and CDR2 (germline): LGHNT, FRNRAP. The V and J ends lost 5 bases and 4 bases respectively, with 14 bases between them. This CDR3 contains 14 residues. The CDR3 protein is CASGSFPPGETQYF. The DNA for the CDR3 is TGTGCTAGTGGTAGTTTTCCACCAGGAGAGACCCAGTACTTC.

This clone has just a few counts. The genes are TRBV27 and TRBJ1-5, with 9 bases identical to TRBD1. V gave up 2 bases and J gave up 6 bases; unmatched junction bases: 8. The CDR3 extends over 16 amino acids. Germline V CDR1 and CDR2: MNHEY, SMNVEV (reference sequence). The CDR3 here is CASSLGWTGDGQPQHF. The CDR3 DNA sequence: TGTGCCAGCAGTTTAGGTTGGACAGGGGATGGTCAGCCCCAGCATTTT.

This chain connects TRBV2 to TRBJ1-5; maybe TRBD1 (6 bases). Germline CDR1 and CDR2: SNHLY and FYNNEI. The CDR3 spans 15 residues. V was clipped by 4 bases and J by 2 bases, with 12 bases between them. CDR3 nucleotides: TGTGCCAGCAGTGGTTACAGGGATGGCAATCAGCCCCAGCATTTT. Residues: CASSGYRDGNQPQHF.

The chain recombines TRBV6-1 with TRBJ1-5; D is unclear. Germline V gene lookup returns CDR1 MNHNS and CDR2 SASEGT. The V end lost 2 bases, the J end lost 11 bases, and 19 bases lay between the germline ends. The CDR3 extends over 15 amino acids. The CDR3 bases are TGTGCCAGCAGTGAATATACGGGAGGGTCCGGGTCCCAGCATTTT. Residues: CASSEYTGGSGSQHF.

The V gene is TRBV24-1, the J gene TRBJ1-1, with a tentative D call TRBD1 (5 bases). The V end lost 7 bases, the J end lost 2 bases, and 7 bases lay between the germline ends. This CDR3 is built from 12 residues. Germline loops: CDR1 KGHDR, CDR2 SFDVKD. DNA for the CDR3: TGTGCCACCAGAGACAGCAACACTGAAGCTTTCTTT. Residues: CATRDSNTEAFF.

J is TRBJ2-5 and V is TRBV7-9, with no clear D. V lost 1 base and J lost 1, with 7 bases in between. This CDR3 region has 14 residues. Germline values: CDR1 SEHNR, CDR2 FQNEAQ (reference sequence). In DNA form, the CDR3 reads TGTGCCAGCAGCTTAGGGGCAGGCCAAGAGACCCAGTACTTC. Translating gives CASSLGAGQETQYF.

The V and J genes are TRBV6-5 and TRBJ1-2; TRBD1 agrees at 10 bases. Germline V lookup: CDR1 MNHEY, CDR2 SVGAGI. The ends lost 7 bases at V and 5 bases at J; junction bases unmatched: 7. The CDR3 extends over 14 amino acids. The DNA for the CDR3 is TGTGCCAGCAAGGAGACAGGGGGCGGGTATGGCTACACCTTC. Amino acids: CASKETGGGYGYTF.